This TCR beta chain was captured in a study of T cells in Graves' hyperthyroidism and ophthalmopathy. Study-wide findings and caveats: Blood also carried most thyroid clonotypes expanded above 0.001.

The CDR3 contains 16 residues. Looked up from germline, CDR1 is MGHRA and CDR2 is YSYEKL. The V segment lost 2 bases and the J segment 4 bases; nucleotides outside the gene matches: 4. Amplification of TCR beta CDR3 regions was performed using RNA transcripts as template. The HTBI set primed first-round TCR CDR3 RT-PCR. TCRdb re-called the multiplex PCR reads through MiXCR, storing one row per CDR3 protein. Of under 600,000 distinct CDR3 sequences in the sample, approximately 15% were seen once. The study included ophthalmopathy patients with Clinical Activity Score at least 3, NOSPECS grade at least 4 and duration under 3 months. Each diagnosis was grounded in clinical symptoms, serum thyroxine and TRAb, thyroid ultrasound, and orbital computed tomography. This sample holds PBMCs from about 9.3 ml fresh peripheral blood. Comments on this clonotype: Its antigen is not known.

Sequencing was performed on blood. This TCR was recovered from a woman in her forties with Graves' ophthalmopathy. The V gene is TRBV4-1, the J gene TRBJ2-2; 10 positions match TRBD1. This CDR3 is CASSQTGTGATGELFF. The DNA for the CDR3 is TGCGCCAGCAGCCAAACTGGGACAGGGGCCACCGGGGAGCTGTTTTTT.